These 22 T cell receptor beta chains originate from one sample sequenced in a study of cytomegalovirus exposure and HLA in healthy donors. Repertoires were generated with immunoSEQ multiplex PCR, while TCRdb's copy carries only in-frame clones and drops some. The sample records under 100,000 clones, 85% to 95% being singletons. The sequenced sample consisted of PBMCs. The receptors originated from a woman younger than 35 in good health and CMV-seronegative.

The chain combines TRBV7-9 with TRBJ2-2, with D possibly TRBD2 on 5 matching bases. The CDR3 is 15 amino acids. Looked up from germline, CDR1 is SEHNR and CDR2 is FQNEAQ (reference sequence). V dropped 1 base and J dropped 0 bases, with 6 bases sitting between them. The CDR3 coding sequence is TGTGCCAGCAGCTTAGTCGGGGCGAACACCGGGGAGCTGTTTTTT. This gives the protein CASSLVGANTGELFF.

J is TRBJ2-7 and V is TRBV4-3; TRBD1 aligns across 8 bases. Per the germline V gene, CDR1 is LGHNA and CDR2 is YSLEER. V lost 3 bases to trimming and J lost 5 bases; unmatched junction nucleotides: 12. The CDR3 totals 16 residues. The CDR3 region is CASSQDRDRPFDEQYF. The CDR3 region has the DNA TGCGCCAGCAGCCAGGACCGGGACAGGCCCTTTGACGAGCAGTACTTC.

This chain links TRBV6-6 with TRBJ2-7; no clear D. The ends were cut back, 0 bases at V and 5 bases at J, with 11 bases in the middle. This CDR3 region has 14 residues. Germline V lookup: CDR1 MNHNY, CDR2 SVGAGI (reference sequence). This CDR3 is CASSYSLDTHEQYF. CDR3 DNA sequence: TGTGCCAGCAGTTACTCCCTCGACACCCACGAGCAGTACTTC.

The CDR3, as DNA: TGTGCCAGCTCCCCGGTACGGGGGTCGAACAATGAGCAGTTCTTC. Its protein product is CASSPVRGSNNEQFF. The rearrangement links TRBV18 to TRBJ2-1; D may be TRBD2 (6 bases). V was pared by 6 bases and J by 5 bases, with 17 bases between. Germline lookup yields CDR1 KGHSH and CDR2 LQKENI. The CDR3 contains 15 residues.

The chain joins TRBV18 to TRBJ2-5; 7 nucleotides align to TRBD2. Germline V gene lookup returns CDR1 KGHSH and CDR2 LQKENI. The CDR3 contains 13 residues. V gave up 6 bases and J gave up 5 bases; unmatched junction bases: 6. Here the CDR3 reads CASSTGLEETQYF. The CDR3 DNA reads as TGTGCCAGCTCGACCGGACTAGAGGAGACCCAGTACTTC.

The CDR3 reads CASSIRTGARGNYGYTF. The CDR3 DNA reads TGTGCCAGTAGTATAAGAACTGGGGCCAGGGGAAACTATGGCTACACCTTC. The genes are TRBV19 and TRBJ1-2, with D possibly matching TRBD1 (6 bases). The CDR3 loop spans 17 amino acids. Deletions cut 2 bases from V and 2 bases from J, with 18 bases between. Germline V gene data show CDR1 as LNHDA and CDR2 as SQIVND (reference sequence). Variable domain in full (rest from reference TRBV19 and TRBJ1-2): DGGITQSPKYLFRKEGQNVTLSCEQNLNHDAMYWYRQDPGQGLRLIYYSQIVNDFQKGDIAEGYSVSREKKESFPLTVTSAQKNPTAFYLCASSIRTGARGNYGYTFGSGTRLTVV.

The chain links TRBV7-9 to TRBJ2-7, with TRBD1 as a possible D gene (7 bases). Germline CDR1 is SEHNR and CDR2 is FQNEAQ (reference sequence). Trimming pared 0 bases from V and 4 bases from J, leaving 13 bases between. The CDR3 is 15 residues long. The CDR3 loop reads CASSLAEGQSYEQYF. As DNA, the CDR3 is TGTGCCAGCAGCTTAGCGGAGGGACAGAGTTACGAGCAGTACTTC. Full variable domain (outside the CDR3, taken from reference TRBV7-9 and TRBJ2-7): DTGVSQNPRHKITKRGQNVTFRCDPISEHNRLYWYRQTLGQGPEFLTYFQNEAQLEKSRLLSDRFSAERPKGSFSTLEIQRTEQGDSAMYLCASSLAEGQSYEQYFGPGTRLTVT.

This clone was observed a single time. This chain joins TRBV5-1 and TRBJ1-4, with 9 bases lining up with TRBD1. Germline CDR1 and CDR2: SGHRS and YFSETQ. The length of the CDR3 is 16 residues. Trimming at V came to 4 bases and at J to 2 bases, leaving 6 bases not matched to a gene. The CDR3 spells CASSPWTGATNEKLFF. CDR3 nucleotide sequence: TGCGCCAGCAGCCCCTGGACAGGGGCGACTAATGAAAAACTGTTTTTT.

The CDR3 reads CASIVPRTPKLNTEAFF. As DNA, the CDR3 is TGTGCCAGTATAGTGCCCCGGACACCCAAACTCAACACTGAAGCTTTCTTT. The gene calls are TRBV19 and TRBJ1-1, with D perhaps TRBD1 (5 bases). Deletions cut 7 bases from V and 2 bases from J, with 23 bases between. The CDR3 spans 17 residues. In germline, CDR1 is LNHDA, CDR2 SQIVND (reference sequence).

V usage is TRBV7-2 and J usage is TRBJ2-7; 15 bases agree with TRBD2. Germline CDR1 SGHTA, CDR2 FQGNSA. The ends lost 4 bases at V and 4 bases at J; junction bases unmatched: 2. This CDR3 has 15 residues. CDR3 nucleotides: TGTGCCAGCAGCTCGGGACTAGCGGGAGGATACGAGCAGTACTTC. Amino acids: CASSSGLAGGYEQYF. The whole variable domain, filled in from reference TRBV7-2 and TRBJ2-7, reads GAGVSQSPSNKVTEKGKDVELRCDPISGHTALYWYRQSLGQGLEFLIYFQGNSAPDKSGLPSDRFSAERTGGSVSTLTIQRTQQEDSAVYLCASSSGLAGGYEQYFGPGTRLTVT.

This chain joins TRBV4-1 and TRBJ1-4; D is undetermined. This CDR3 comprises 16 residues. V was cut by 2 bases and J by 4 bases, with 14 bases left in between. Germline values: CDR1 MGHRA, CDR2 YSYEKL. The CDR3 nucleotides are TGCGCCAGCAGCCAAATACTGTCCCGGGGTAATGAAAAACTGTTTTTT. This encodes CASSQILSRGNEKLFF.

The gene calls are TRBV9 and TRBJ1-2; the match to TRBD1 covers 7 bases. This CDR3 is 15 amino acids long. Trimming took 7 bases from V and 2 from J; bases not matched to a gene: 11. The germline CDR1 and CDR2 sequences are SGDLS and YYNGEE. CDR3 sequence (DNA): TGTGCCAGCGGCGCTCGACAGACAGGGAACTATGGCTACACCTTC. Translation: CASGARQTGNYGYTF.

The chain carries TRBV18 and TRBJ2-6; unclear D gene. Germline lookup yields CDR1 KGHSH and CDR2 LQKENI. This CDR3 spans 16 amino acids. V lost 6 bases and J lost 0, with 12 bases in between. The CDR3 protein is CASSPNLLSGANVLTF. CDR3 DNA: TGTGCCAGCTCCCCCAACTTGCTCTCTGGGGCCAACGTCCTGACTTTC. The full variable domain, its missing parts supplied by reference TRBV18 and TRBJ2-6, is NAGVMQNPRHLVRRRGQEARLRCSPMKGHSHVYWYRQLPEEGLKFMVYLQKENIIDESGMPKERFSAEFPKEGPSILRIQQVVRGDSAAYFCASSPNLLSGANVLTFGAGSRLTVL.

The rearrangement uses TRBV11-3 and TRBJ2-1; TRBD1 agrees at 9 bases. V shed 5 bases, J shed 10 bases, and the junction held 6 bases outside the gene matches. The CDR3 length is 13 residues. Looked up from germline, CDR1 is SGHNT and CDR2 is YENEEA. CDR3 sequence: CASSTTGGAEQFF. The CDR3 DNA follows: TGTGCCAGCAGCACCACAGGGGGCGCAGAGCAGTTCTTC.

The rearrangement joins TRBV18 to TRBJ2-3, with TRBD2 as a possible D gene (6 bases). The CDR3 runs 15 residues. V lost 2 bases to trimming and J lost 1 base, with 10 bases between them. The V gene's germline CDR1 is KGHSH and CDR2 LQKENI. CDR3 nucleotides: TGTGCCAGCTCACCAAGGTCGGGGGGCACAGATACGCAGTATTTT. This encodes CASSPRSGGTDTQYF. The complete variable domain, with remaining parts taken from reference TRBV18 and TRBJ2-3, reads NAGVMQNPRHLVRRRGQEARLRCSPMKGHSHVYWYRQLPEEGLKFMVYLQKENIIDESGMPKERFSAEFPKEGPSILRIQQVVRGDSAAYFCASSPRSGGTDTQYFGPGTRLTVL.

The CDR3 protein is CASSLRVLAGAGETQYF. For the CDR3, the DNA is TGTGCCAGCAGTTTAAGGGTTCTAGCGGGAGCGGGGGAGACCCAGTACTTC. The rearrangement joins TRBV28 to TRBJ2-5, with 10 bases aligning to TRBD2. The CDR3 is 17 amino acids. The ends lost 2 bases at V and 5 bases at J; junction bases unmatched: 11. Germline loops: CDR1 MDHEN, CDR2 SYDVKM.

The chain combines TRBV9 with TRBJ2-3, with 14 nucleotides matching TRBD2. Trimming took 4 bases from V and 4 from J; bases not matched to a gene: 8. The CDR3 spans 17 residues. CDR1 SGDLS and CDR2 YYNGEE come from the germline V gene. CDR3 in amino acids: CASSFVGTSGSADTQYF. In DNA, the CDR3 is TGTGCCAGCAGCTTCGTCGGGACTAGCGGGAGTGCAGATACGCAGTATTTT.

The rearrangement links TRBV27 to TRBJ1-2; TRBD1 matches 8 bases. Germline trimming cut 1 base from V and 4 bases from J; bases unmatched to any gene: 8. Germline V CDR1 and CDR2: MNHEY, SMNVEV (reference sequence). The CDR3 consists of 16 residues. CDR3 sequence reads: CASSLFGRGRGYGYTF. CDR3 coding DNA: TGTGCCAGCAGTTTATTTGGCAGGGGGCGCGGCTATGGCTACACCTTC.

The chain joins TRBV7-9 to TRBJ2-5; a possible D gene is TRBD2 (6 bases). V was pared by 2 bases and J by 0 bases, with 13 bases between. The length of the CDR3 is 16 residues. Germline CDR1 SEHNR, CDR2 FQNEAQ (reference sequence). In DNA form, the CDR3 reads TGTGCCAGCAGCTTATCAGCGGGCGCGCACCAAGAGACCCAGTACTTC. This translates into CASSLSAGAHQETQYF.

The chain is built from TRBV19 and TRBJ2-3, with a tentative D call TRBD2 (5 bases). Germline V gene lookup returns CDR1 LNHDA and CDR2 SQIVND (reference sequence). The CDR3 extends over 14 amino acids. V was trimmed by 5 bases and J by 7 bases, leaving 16 bases between them. In nucleotides, the CDR3 is TGTGCCAGTAGTCCCGGGTCACCCGGGAATACGCAGTATTTT. Translation: CASSPGSPGNTQYF.

In this sample, this clone turned up once. V usage is TRBV18 and J usage is TRBJ2-5; TRBD2 matches at 7 bases. The CDR3 runs 14 residues. CDR1 is KGHSH, CDR2 LQKENI, per germline. Trimming removed 2 bases from V and 5 bases from J; junction bases left unmatched: 5. This chain's CDR3 is CASSPGTTRETQYF. In DNA, the CDR3 is TGTGCCAGCTCACCAGGGACTACGAGGGAGACCCAGTACTTC.

The rearrangement links TRBV10-1 to TRBJ1-6; maybe TRBD1 (5 bases). Looked up from germline, CDR1 is WNHNN and CDR2 is SYGVQD (reference sequence). V was trimmed by 5 bases and J by 10 bases, leaving 12 bases between them. The CDR3 has 13 amino acids. The chain's CDR3 is CASSPDSFSPLHF. CDR3 nucleotide sequence: TGCGCCAGCAGTCCCGACAGTTTCTCACCCCTCCACTTT.